This TCR beta chain was captured by sequencing in a study of early stage breast cancer tumors. CDR1 and CDR2 (germline): LNHDA, SQIVND (reference sequence). The CDR3 is 14 amino acids. The ends were cut back, 4 bases at V and 0 bases at J, with 10 bases in the middle. Repertoires were generated with immunoSEQ multiplex PCR, while TCRdb's copy carries only in-frame clones and drops some. The sample consists of some 47,000 clones, 65% to 90% of them appearing once. The sample comprised blood. V usage is TRBV19 and J usage is TRBJ2-7; TRBD2 might be the D (7 bases). The clonotype was recovered from a person aged 50-59 years with breast cancer. The CDR3 reads CASSSGGHSYEQYF. The CDR3 DNA follows: TGTGCCAGTAGTAGCGGGGGCCACTCCTACGAGCAGTACTTC.